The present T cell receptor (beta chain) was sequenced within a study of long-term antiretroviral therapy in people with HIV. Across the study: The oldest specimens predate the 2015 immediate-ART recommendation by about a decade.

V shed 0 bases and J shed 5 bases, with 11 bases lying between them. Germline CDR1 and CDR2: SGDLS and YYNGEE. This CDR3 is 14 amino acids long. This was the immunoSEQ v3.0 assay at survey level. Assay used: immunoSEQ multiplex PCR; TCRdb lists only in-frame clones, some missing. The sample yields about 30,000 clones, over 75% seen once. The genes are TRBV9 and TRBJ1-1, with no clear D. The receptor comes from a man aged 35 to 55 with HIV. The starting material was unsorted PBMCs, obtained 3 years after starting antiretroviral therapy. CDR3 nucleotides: TGTGCCAGCAGCGTAGGTGGTGATCGGACTGAAGCTTTCTTT. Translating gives CASSVGGDRTEAFF.